Listed here is a single TCR beta chain. Germline loops: CDR1 KGHSH, CDR2 LQKENI. The CDR3 is 15 amino acids. Germline trimming cut 3 bases from V and 3 bases from J; bases unmatched to any gene: 3. In the authors' methods: The assay estimated nucleated cells by amplifying reference gene primers. Only in-frame clones appear in the TCRdb table, and some are missing; sequencing was by immunoSEQ multiplex PCR. V and J calls and clone size come straight from that table; D and trimming were deduced from the DNA. The data contain about 220,000 clones, around 89% of them singletons. This specimen comes from a study of blood T cell repertoires in COVID-19. Study overall: Acute-phase and convalescent COVID-19 samples originated in the United States, Italy and Spain. Nucleic acid was either cDNA or gDNA, and it came from T cells, B-cell-depleted T cells, or PBMCs.

This chain connects TRBV18 to TRBJ2-3, with 10 bases aligning to TRBD2. Source material: PBMCs or T cells enriched from blood (not recorded which). This TCR was sampled from a woman aged 18-30 years in a cohort exposed to, infected with or recovered from COVID-19 (not recorded which). The CDR3: CASSPGTSVTDTQYF. The CDR3 DNA is TGTGCCAGCTCACCCGGGACTAGCGTAACAGATACGCAGTATTTT.